The 29 T cell receptor beta chains presented below share a single source sample, sequenced in a study of blood T cell repertoires in COVID-19. The method was immunoSEQ multiplex PCR; TCRdb's version includes in-frame clones alone and lacks a portion of them. Among around 100,000 clones listed, about 88% were seen once. Sequencing was carried out using peripheral blood. These receptor sequences come from a middle-aged man with acute or convalescent COVID-19.

This sequence joins TRBV2 and TRBJ2-7, with a possible D match to TRBD1 (6 bases). Trimming stripped 6 bases from V and 3 bases from J, with 12 bases between. The germline CDR1 and CDR2 sequences are SNHLY and FYNNEI. This CDR3 has 13 amino acids. The CDR3 region is CASSGTYYYEQYF. The CDR3 DNA is TGTGCCAGCAGCGGGACATATTACTACGAGCAGTACTTC.

V usage is TRBV7-8 and J usage is TRBJ2-6, with 9 bases that match TRBD1. The germline V gene encodes CDR1 SGHVS and CDR2 FQNEAQ. V shed 6 bases, J shed 2 bases, and the junction held 11 bases outside the gene matches. The length of the CDR3 is 18 residues. Here the CDR3 DNA reads TGTGCCAGCAGGAGGCTTGTGAGACAGGGGGCTGGGGCCAACGTCCTGACTTTC. This translates into CASRRLVRQGAGANVLTF.

Remarks on this clone: At the DNA level, this CDR3 is encoded by other sequences in the same sample as well. V gene TRBV9 combines with J gene TRBJ1-3; no definite D call. The CDR3 is 13 residues long. CDR1 is SGDLS, CDR2 YYNGEE, per germline. Trimming left V 0 bases short and J 4 bases short, with 5 bases between. The DNA for the CDR3 is TGTGCCAGCAGCGTAGGTCGGGGAAACACCATATATTTT. Protein sequence: CASSVGRGNTIYF.

The chain uses TRBV4-1 and TRBJ1-3; tentative D call: TRBD1 (5 bases). CDR1 and CDR2 from the germline V gene are MGHRA and YSYEKL. Trimming removed 9 bases at V and 4 bases at J, with 7 bases between. This CDR3 contains 11 residues. The CDR3 DNA sequence: TGCGCCAGTCGACAGGGAAACACCATATATTTT. This encodes CASRQGNTIYF.

The CDR3 region has the DNA TGTGCCAGCAGCGTCACCGGGACAGGGCACGAGCAGTACTTC. The encoded protein is CASSVTGTGHEQYF. This chain joins TRBV5-5 and TRBJ2-7, with TRBD1 matching 9 bases. The CDR3 consists of 14 residues. V gave up 4 bases and J gave up 5 bases; unmatched junction bases: 7. Germline CDR1 and CDR2: SGHKS and YYEKEE (reference sequence).

This chain uses TRBV18 with TRBJ1-1; TRBD1 aligns across 7 bases. V shed 6 bases, J shed 5 bases, and the junction held 6 bases outside the gene matches. The V gene's germline CDR1 is KGHSH and CDR2 LQKENI. This CDR3 region has 13 residues. The CDR3 nucleotides are TGTGCCAGCTCCCGGCAGGACAGGACTGAAGCTTTCTTT. It encodes CASSRQDRTEAFF.

This sequence joins TRBV9 and TRBJ1-6; D is possibly TRBD1 (6 bases). Germline V CDR1 and CDR2: SGDLS, YYNGEE. CDR3 size: 14 residues. The V and J ends lost 1 base and 6 bases respectively, with 8 bases between them. The CDR3 region is CASSVQGINSPLHF. CDR3 bases: TGTGCCAGCAGCGTACAGGGGATTAATTCACCCCTCCACTTT.

A single count supports this clone. The chain joins TRBV27 to TRBJ2-1; 10 bases match TRBD2. This CDR3 comprises 15 residues. After removal of 6 bases from V and 0 bases from J, the junction contained 2 bases not matched to a gene. The germline CDR1 and CDR2 sequences are MNHEY and SMNVEV (reference sequence). This chain's CDR3 is CASSRLAGSYNEQFF. In DNA, the CDR3 is TGTGCCAGCAGCCGACTAGCGGGCTCCTACAATGAGCAGTTCTTC.

The gene calls are TRBV24-1 and TRBJ2-1; D perhaps matches TRBD1 (6 bases). The CDR3 loop spans 11 amino acids. Germline CDR1 reads KGHDR; CDR2 reads SFDVKD. The germline V and J ends were trimmed by 11 bases and 7 bases, with 11 bases remaining between them. The CDR3 nucleotides read TGTGCCATCAACAGGGTTAATGAGCAGTTCTTC. This gives the protein CAINRVNEQFF.

The V gene is TRBV7-9, the J gene TRBJ2-5; 7 bases fit TRBD2. Germline CDR1 is SEHNR and CDR2 is FQNEAQ (reference sequence). Unmatched junction bases numbered 8, after V lost 5 bases and J lost 5 bases. CDR3 length: 14 residues. CDR3 sequence: CASSPISGWETQYF. In DNA, the CDR3 is TGTGCCAGCAGCCCGATTAGCGGGTGGGAGACCCAGTACTTC.

This clone appeared a single time. The chain is built from TRBV19 and TRBJ2-7; 7 nucleotides align to TRBD2. The CDR3 is 14 amino acids. The trim removed 3 bases at V and 3 bases at J, leaving 5 bases unmatched. In germline, CDR1 is LNHDA, CDR2 SQIVND (reference sequence). CDR3 sequence reads: CASSMGDYFYEQYF. Here the CDR3 DNA reads TGTGCCAGTAGTATGGGGGACTACTTCTACGAGCAGTACTTC.

The CDR3 coding sequence is TGTGCCAGCAGCTTAGGTCCTAGCGGTTACGAGCAGTACTTC. Amino acid sequence: CASSLGPSGYEQYF. The genes are TRBV7-2 and TRBJ2-7, with TRBD2 matching 7 bases. V shed 1 base, J shed 4 bases, and the junction held 4 bases outside the gene matches. Germline V lookup: CDR1 SGHTA, CDR2 FQGNSA. This CDR3 comprises 14 residues.

The chain's CDR3 is CASSDVTGLKPQHF. In DNA, the CDR3 is TGTGCCAGCAGTGATGTGACAGGGCTTAAGCCCCAGCATTTT. This chain joins TRBV6-1 and TRBJ1-5; the match to TRBD1 covers 7 bases. This CDR3 comprises 14 residues. J lost 8 bases, V lost 3 bases, and 7 bases had no gene match. CDR1 MNHNS and CDR2 SASEGT come from the germline V gene.

The rearrangement links TRBV7-9 to TRBJ2-3; tentatively, D is TRBD1 (5 bases). The V gene's germline CDR1 is SEHNR and CDR2 FQNEAQ (reference sequence). Between the trimmed V and J ends, which lost 4 bases and 7 bases, there was a span of 15 bases. This CDR3 is 14 amino acids long. CDR3 DNA sequence: TGTGCCAGCAGCTCCTACAGGATGGTTTATACGCAGTATTTT. Protein sequence: CASSSYRMVYTQYF.

The V and J genes are TRBV27 and TRBJ2-7, with TRBD2 as a possible D gene (5 bases). The germline V gene has CDR1 MNHEY and CDR2 SMNVEV (reference sequence). V lost 3 bases, J lost 6 bases, and 15 bases lay in between. The CDR3 is 14 amino acids. The DNA for the CDR3 is TGTGCCAGCAGTTTCCAATCGACCGCGGGCGAGCAGTACTTC. Its translation: CASSFQSTAGEQYF.

The sample holds a few counts of this clone. The chain has TRBV2 and TRBJ1-6; no reliable D call. This CDR3 has 11 amino acids. Trimming took off 6 bases at V and 10 bases at J, with 7 bases between the two ends. Germline values: CDR1 SNHLY, CDR2 FYNNEI. The chain's CDR3 is CASRGGSPLHF. CDR3 bases: TGTGCCAGCAGAGGAGGGTCACCCCTCCACTTT. The full variable domain, in which reference TRBV2 and TRBJ1-6 provide the parts outside the CDR3, is EPEVTQTPSHQVTQMGQEVILRCVPISNHLYFYWYRQILGQKVEFLVSFYNNEISEKSEIFDDQFSVERPDGSNFTLKIRSTKLEDSAMYFCASRGGSPLHFGNGTRLTVT.

The chain links TRBV6-2 or TRBV6-3 to TRBJ1-5; 8 bases agree with TRBD1. The CDR3 is 16 amino acids. CDR1 and CDR2 from the germline V gene are MNHEY and SVGEGT. V was pared by 5 bases and J by 0 bases, with 6 bases of the junction left unmatched. The CDR3 region is CASSLGQEYSNQPQHF. CDR3 coding DNA: TGTGCCAGCAGTCTGGGACAGGAGTATAGCAATCAGCCCCAGCATTTT.

The rearrangement uses TRBV3-1 (or the pseudogene TRBV3-2) and TRBJ2-3; 9 bases are shared with TRBD2. V was pared by 1 base and J by 3 bases, with 2 bases of the junction left unmatched. Germline-derived CDR1 and CDR2 are LGHDT and YNNKEL (reference sequence). The CDR3 is 15 amino acids. The CDR3 DNA sequence: TGTGCCAGCAGCCAAGCGGGACTAGCAACAGATACGCAGTATTTT. Protein: CASSQAGLATDTQYF.

The chain is built from TRBV5-1 and TRBJ1-2, with D uncertain. The CDR3 consists of 13 residues. The V gene's germline CDR1 is SGHRS and CDR2 YFSETQ. V was pared by 1 base and J by 8 bases, with 12 bases between. Written as DNA, the CDR3 is TGCGCCAGCAGCTTGTGGCCGGAGAGAGGCTACACCTTC. Translating gives CASSLWPERGYTF.

The CDR3 sequence: CASSWTGMGYTF. DNA of the CDR3: TGTGCCAGCAGCTGGACTGGTATGGGCTACACCTTC. This chain uses TRBV5-6 with TRBJ1-2; D unresolved. Between the trimmed V and J ends, which lost 3 bases and 8 bases, there was a span of 11 bases. Germline loops: CDR1 SGHDT, CDR2 YYEEEE. The CDR3 covers 12 residues.

This sequence joins TRBV10-1 and TRBJ1-2, with D possibly TRBD1 on 6 matching bases. The CDR3 extends over 13 amino acids. The germline gives CDR1 WNHNN, CDR2 SYGVQD (reference sequence). Trimming pared 6 bases from V and 4 bases from J, leaving 12 bases between. CDR3 DNA: TGCGCCAGCAGCGCTACAGGGACCTATGGCTACACCTTC. Its translation: CASSATGTYGYTF.

The genes are TRBV19 and TRBJ1-5; 9 bases align to TRBD1. V dropped 4 bases and J dropped 4; count of bases not matched to a gene: 8. This CDR3 spans 16 amino acids. Germline loops: CDR1 LNHDA, CDR2 SQIVND (reference sequence). CDR3 sequence reads: CASSKRGQGKNQPQHF. The DNA for the CDR3 is TGTGCCAGTAGTAAAAGGGGACAGGGCAAAAATCAGCCCCAGCATTTT.

V and J are TRBV6-5 and TRBJ2-5, with 7 bases that match TRBD1. Germline V gives CDR1 MNHEY, CDR2 SVGAGI. The CDR3 extends over 14 amino acids. V shed 3 bases and J 4 bases; nucleotides not matched to a gene: 5. The CDR3 region is CASSYKAGGETQYF. The CDR3 nucleotides are TGTGCCAGCAGTTATAAGGCAGGGGGAGAGACCCAGTACTTC.

This clone was detected a few times. The rearrangement links TRBV5-4 to TRBJ1-6; the match to TRBD1 covers 9 bases. Germline V lookup: CDR1 SGHNT, CDR2 YYREEE (reference sequence). J was trimmed by 10 bases and V by 5 bases; bases with no gene match: 10. The CDR3 totals 15 residues. DNA for the CDR3: TGTGCCAGCAGTCAAGACAGGGGGGTAGGGTCACCCCTCCACTTT. Encoded protein: CASSQDRGVGSPLHF.

Here the CDR3 reads CASSSTRLFF. CDR3 nucleotide sequence: TGTGCCAGCAGTTCGACTAGACTGTTTTTT. V usage is TRBV28 and J usage is TRBJ2-2; perhaps TRBD2 as D (6 bases). The CDR3 contains 10 residues. Germline V lookup: CDR1 MDHEN, CDR2 SYDVKM. The V and J ends lost 4 bases and 14 bases respectively, with 8 bases between them.

The V call is TRBV20-1, the J call TRBJ1-1; D is ambiguous. Germline V gene sequence: CDR1 DFQATT, CDR2 SNEGSKA (reference sequence). The ends were cut back, 3 bases at V and 1 base at J, with 15 bases in the middle. CDR3 size: 15 residues. The CDR3 sequence is CSASNLKAGNTEAFF. The DNA of the CDR3 is TGCAGTGCTAGTAACCTAAAAGCGGGGAACACTGAAGCTTTCTTT.

The V and J genes are TRBV18 and TRBJ1-5, with D perhaps matching TRBD1 (6 bases). Per germline, CDR1 KGHSH and CDR2 LQKENI. This CDR3 is built from 14 residues. V was shortened by 6 bases and J by 5 bases, with 14 bases between the two germline ends. CDR3 residues: CASSTQGPDQPQHF. CDR3 coding DNA: TGTGCCAGCTCGACCCAGGGGCCCGATCAGCCCCAGCATTTT.

The rearrangement links TRBV6-1 to TRBJ2-2; 12 bases match TRBD2. This CDR3 spans 17 amino acids. Trimming at V came to 1 base and at J to 6 bases, leaving 6 bases not matched to a gene. The V gene's germline CDR1 is MNHNS and CDR2 SASEGT. The CDR3 DNA reads TGTGCCAGCAGTGAAGGCGGTCTAGCGGGAGGGCCCGGGGAGCTGTTTTTT. This codes for CASSEGGLAGGPGELFF.

The chain joins TRBV7-9 to TRBJ2-4, with a weak D call TRBD2 (5 bases). Trimming removed 8 bases at V and 5 bases at J, with 16 bases between. CDR1 SEHNR and CDR2 FQNEAQ come from the germline V gene (reference sequence). The CDR3 extends over 14 amino acids. CDR3 sequence (DNA): TGTGCCAGCGGGCGACTGGGCGGGCAAAACATTCAGTACTTC. Its protein is CASGRLGGQNIQYF. Using reference TRBV7-9 and TRBJ2-4 for the parts outside the CDR3, the full variable domain is DTGVSQNPRHKITKRGQNVTFRCDPISEHNRLYWYRQTLGQGPEFLTYFQNEAQLEKSRLLSDRFSAERPKGSFSTLEIQRTEQGDSAMYLCASGRLGGQNIQYFGAGTRLSVL.